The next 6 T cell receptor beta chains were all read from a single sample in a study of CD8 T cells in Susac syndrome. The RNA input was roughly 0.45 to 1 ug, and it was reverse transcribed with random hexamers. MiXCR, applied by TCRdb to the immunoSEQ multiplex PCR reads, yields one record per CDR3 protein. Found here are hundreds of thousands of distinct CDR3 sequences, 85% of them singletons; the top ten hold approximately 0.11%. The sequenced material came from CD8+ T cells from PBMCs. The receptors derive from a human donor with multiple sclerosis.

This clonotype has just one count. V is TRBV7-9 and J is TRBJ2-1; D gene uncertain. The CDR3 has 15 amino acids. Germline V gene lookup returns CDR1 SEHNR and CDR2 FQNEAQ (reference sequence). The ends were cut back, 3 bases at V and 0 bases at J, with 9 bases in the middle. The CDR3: CASSLSDRSYNEQFF. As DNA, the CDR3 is TGTGCCAGCAGCTTGAGCGACCGCTCCTACAATGAGCAGTTCTTC. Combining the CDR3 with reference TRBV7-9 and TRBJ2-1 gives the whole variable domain DTGVSQNPRHKITKRGQNVTFRCDPISEHNRLYWYRQTLGQGPEFLTYFQNEAQLEKSRLLSDRFSAERPKGSFSTLEIQRTEQGDSAMYLCASSLSDRSYNEQFFGPGTRLTVL.

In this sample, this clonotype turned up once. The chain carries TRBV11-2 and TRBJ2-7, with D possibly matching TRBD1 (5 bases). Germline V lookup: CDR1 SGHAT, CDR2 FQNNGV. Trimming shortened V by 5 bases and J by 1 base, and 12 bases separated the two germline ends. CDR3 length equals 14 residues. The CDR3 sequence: CASSHAQGSYEQYF. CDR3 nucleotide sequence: TGTGCCAGCAGCCATGCGCAGGGTTCCTACGAGCAGTACTTC.

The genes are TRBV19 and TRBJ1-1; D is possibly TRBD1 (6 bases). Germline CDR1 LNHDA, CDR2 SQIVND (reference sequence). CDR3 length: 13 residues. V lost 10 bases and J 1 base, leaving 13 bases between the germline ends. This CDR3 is CAISTGSNTEAFF. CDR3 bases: TGTGCCATTTCGACAGGTTCGAACACTGAAGCTTTCTTT.

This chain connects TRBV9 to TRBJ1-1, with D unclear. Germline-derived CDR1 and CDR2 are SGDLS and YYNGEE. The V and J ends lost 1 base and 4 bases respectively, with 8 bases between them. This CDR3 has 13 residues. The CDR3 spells CASSVSGVTEAFF. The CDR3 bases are TGTGCCAGCAGCGTATCCGGGGTCACTGAAGCTTTCTTT.

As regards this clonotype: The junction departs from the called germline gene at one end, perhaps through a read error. CDR3 DNA: TGTGCCAGCAGCCCAAGGCCGGGACACGGAAGGTTGGACTTC. This translates into CASSPRPGHGRLDF. This chain uses TRBV5-6 with TRBJ2-7; possible D gene TRBD1, 6 bases. CDR3 length: 14 residues. Germline assignment: CDR1 SGHDT and CDR2 YYEEEE.

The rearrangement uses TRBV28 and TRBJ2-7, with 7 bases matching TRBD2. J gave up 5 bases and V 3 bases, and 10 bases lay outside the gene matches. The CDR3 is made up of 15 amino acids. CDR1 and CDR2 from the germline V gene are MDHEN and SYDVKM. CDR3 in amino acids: CASSLFAGEGDEQYF. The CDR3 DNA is TGTGCCAGCAGTTTGTTTGCGGGAGAAGGCGACGAGCAGTACTTC.